These 7 T cell receptor beta chains were all obtained from the same sample, sequenced in a study of cytomegalovirus exposure and HLA in healthy donors. Primers included in the PCR were 60 Vbeta and 13 Jbeta primers. TCRdb's table, derived via immunoSEQ multiplex PCR, lists solely in-frame clones and lacks some. The sample has around 130,000 clones, more than 60% seen once. Sequenced: PBMCs. All receptors derive from a male donor in good health and CMV-seronegative.

In its sample, this clone was seen a few times. This rearrangement joins TRBV9 to TRBJ1-3; 8 bases line up with TRBD1. The germline V gene has CDR1 SGDLS and CDR2 YYNGEE. The CDR3 sequence is 15 residues long. Trimming took 2 bases from V and 3 from J; bases not matched to a gene: 4. The chain's CDR3 is CASSVDRVGGNTIYF. CDR3 sequence (DNA): TGTGCCAGCAGCGTGGACAGGGTGGGTGGAAACACCATATATTTT.

This clone appeared a single time. The CDR3 is CASSSSGTGFNEQFF. The CDR3 DNA follows: TGCGCCAGCAGCTCCTCCGGGACAGGGTTCAATGAGCAGTTCTTC. J is TRBJ2-1 and V is TRBV5-1, with 9 bases aligning to TRBD1. The CDR3 covers 15 residues. The V segment lost 3 bases and the J segment 6 bases; nucleotides outside the gene matches: 7. Per germline, CDR1 SGHRS and CDR2 YFSETQ.

The chain has TRBV7-9 and TRBJ1-1, with D possibly TRBD1 on 5 matching bases. The CDR3 consists of 16 residues. Germline V gene data show CDR1 as SEHNR and CDR2 as FQNEAQ (reference sequence). Trimming took 3 bases from V and 2 from J, leaving 16 bases between them. In nucleotides, the CDR3 is TGTGCCAGCAGCTTTTGGAGGGGCGACGACAACACTGAAGCTTTCTTT. Residues: CASSFWRGDDNTEAFF.

In its sample, this clone was seen a few times. The chain links TRBV4-1 to TRBJ1-3; perhaps TRBD1 as D (6 bases). V lost 6 bases and J 4 bases, leaving 13 bases between the germline ends. CDR1 and CDR2 from the germline V gene are MGHRA and YSYEKL. The CDR3 contains 14 residues. The CDR3 DNA reads TGCGCCAGCAGTCACAGGGTTCTGGGAAACACCATATATTTT. It translates to CASSHRVLGNTIYF.

The chain couples TRBV7-8 to TRBJ2-7; TRBD1 matches at 9 bases. J gave up 6 bases and V 6 bases, and 9 bases lay outside the gene matches. Germline V gene lookup returns CDR1 SGHVS and CDR2 FQNEAQ. The CDR3 contains 14 residues. The CDR3 region has the DNA TGTGCCAGCAGGGGAGGGACAGGGATCAGCGAGCAGTACTTC. It yields the protein CASRGGTGISEQYF.

The chain has TRBV2 and TRBJ1-2, with 10 bases lining up with TRBD1. V gave up 6 bases and J gave up 5 bases; unmatched junction bases: 9. The germline CDR1 and CDR2 sequences are SNHLY and FYNNEI. This CDR3 comprises 15 residues. CDR3 sequence reads: CASRAGTGEGYGYTF. CDR3 coding DNA: TGTGCCAGCAGAGCCGGGACAGGGGAAGGGTATGGCTACACCTTC.

The chain recombines TRBV7-2 with TRBJ1-2, with D possibly TRBD1 on 5 matching bases. The CDR3 runs 14 residues. With 1 base removed from V and 3 bases from J, the gap between germline ends came to 9 bases. Germline V lookup: CDR1 SGHTA, CDR2 FQGNSA. The CDR3 sequence is CASSLEGADYGYTF. CDR3 DNA: TGTGCCAGCAGCTTAGAAGGGGCGGACTATGGCTACACCTTC.